The rows below give T cell receptor beta chains drawn from one sample of a study of cytomegalovirus exposure and HLA in healthy donors. The table came from immunoSEQ multiplex PCR; TCRdb's copy has only in-frame clones and leaves some out. The sample consists of about 120,000 clones, around 81% of them appearing once. The specimen sequenced was PBMCs. These receptors all stem from a woman aged 35 to 49 in good health and CMV-seronegative. The CDR3 runs from the conserved cysteine through the conserved F or W. The D gene is left open where the match is weak. For some rows the clone size is stated as once, few or many, or as a class when expanded; others skip it.

CAIRPSRPGVGTEAFF	TGTGCCATCAGGCCATCCCGTCCGGGGGTAGGGACTGAAGCTTTCTTT	.	.	TRBV10-3	TRBJ1-1
CASSLTGTANQPQHF	TGTGCCAGCAGTTTAACGGGGACAGCCAATCAGCCCCAGCATTTT	TRBD1	once	TRBV27	TRBJ1-5
CASSPLRPQGEEQYF	TGCGCCAGCAGCCCCCTACGACCCCAGGGGGAAGAGCAGTACTTC	TRBD1	.	TRBV5-1	TRBJ2-7
CASSVGFGTSHYEQYF	TGTGCCAGCAGCGTAGGATTTGGGACTAGTCACTACGAGCAGTACTTC	TRBD2	.	TRBV9	TRBJ2-7
CSSSLVQGNGYTF	TGTTCCAGCAGCTTAGTTCAGGGGAATGGCTACACCTTC	.	.	TRBV7-9	TRBJ1-2
CASSSSGVNTEAFF	TGTGCCAGCAGCTCTTCGGGGGTGAACACTGAAGCTTTCTTT	.	.	TRBV11-2	TRBJ1-1
CASSVTSGPGHEQYF	TGCGCCAGCAGCGTCACTAGCGGCCCCGGGCACGAGCAGTACTTC	TRBD2	once	TRBV5-1	TRBJ2-7
CASSIETSLLDEQFF	TGTGCCAGCTCGATTGAGACTAGTTTGTTGGATGAGCAGTTCTTC	.	.	TRBV18	TRBJ2-1
CASIQGRGSNTEAFF	TGCGCCAGCATCCAGGGTCGGGGGTCGAACACTGAAGCTTTCTTT	.	.	TRBV5-1	TRBJ1-1
CASSPEQGHLYDEQFF	TGCGCCAGCAGCCCAGAACAGGGCCACTTGTACGATGAGCAGTTCTTC	.	.	TRBV5-1	TRBJ2-1
CASSPGTGRLGEQYF	TGTGCCAGCAGCCCCGGGACAGGGCGGTTGGGTGAGCAGTACTTC	TRBD1	.	TRBV11-2	TRBJ2-7
CASSPRTFLGYGYTF	TGTGCCAGCAGCCCGCGGACATTTCTTGGCTATGGCTACACCTTC	.	.	TRBV4-2	TRBJ1-2
CASSFFLWGGTDTQYF	TGTGCCAGCAGCTTTTTCTTATGGGGAGGCACAGATACGCAGTATTTT	.	once	TRBV7-8	TRBJ2-3
CASSTDRAMNYGYTF	TGTGCCAGCAGCACGGACAGGGCGATGAACTATGGCTACACCTTC	TRBD1	.	TRBV2	TRBJ1-2
CAWTGEGRGAQETQYF	TGTGCCTGGACCGGGGAAGGGCGGGGGGCTCAAGAGACCCAGTACTTC	TRBD2	.	TRBV30	TRBJ2-5
CASSGNRGNTQYF	TGTGCCAGCAGTGGAAACAGGGGAAATACGCAGTATTTT	TRBD1	.	TRBV2	TRBJ2-3
CASSIDRGSATEAFF	TGTGCCAGCAGTATAGACAGGGGGTCGGCCACTGAAGCTTTCTTT	TRBD1	.	TRBV27	TRBJ1-1
CASSYSISGNTIYF	TGTGCCAGCAGCTACAGCATCTCTGGAAACACCATATATTTT	.	.	TRBV28	TRBJ1-3
CASSISSGFEQYF	TGTGCCAGTAGTATAAGTTCCGGGTTCGAGCAGTACTTC	.	once	TRBV19	TRBJ2-7
CASSLPGTHYGYTF	TGTGCCAGCAGCCTGCCCGGGACACACTATGGCTACACCTTC	.	.	TRBV5-6	TRBJ1-2
CASSLKGISLGAYEQYF	TGTGCCAGCAGCTTAAAGGGGATTTCTCTGGGGGCTTACGAGCAGTACTTC	.	.	TRBV7-3	TRBJ2-7
CASRGTTYGYTF	TGCGCCAGCAGGGGGACAACCTATGGCTACACCTTC	.	.	TRBV10-2	TRBJ1-2
CASGLGGTGYEQYF	TGTGCTAGTGGTTTAGGGGGGACAGGGTACGAGCAGTACTTC	TRBD1	.	TRBV12-5	TRBJ2-7
CSVDEQGVGTGLF	TGCAGCGTTGATGAACAGGGAGTCGGGACAGGACTTTTT	TRBD1	.	TRBV29-1	TRBJ1-4
CAAGRAGWETEAFF	TGTGCCGCCGGGAGGGCAGGGTGGGAGACTGAAGCTTTCTTT	.	few	TRBV2	TRBJ1-1
CASSVGTGPSLYF	TGTGCCAGCAGCGTGGGGACAGGGCCCTCCCTGTACTTC	TRBD1	.	TRBV9	TRBJ2-7
CASSYSYFNEQFF	TGTGCCAGCAGTTACTCTTACTTCAATGAGCAGTTCTTC	.	.	TRBV6-5	TRBJ2-1
CASSFPGSHEQYF	TGTGCCAGCAGCTTTCCAGGGTCCCACGAGCAGTACTTC	.	.	TRBV7-9	TRBJ2-7
CASSFDRDSVNNEQFF	TGCGCCAGCAGCTTCGACCGGGACTCCGTGAACAATGAGCAGTTCTTC	.	.	TRBV7-9	TRBJ2-1
CASSLLAGGPETQYF	TGTGCCAGCAGCTTACTAGCGGGAGGCCCAGAGACCCAGTACTTC	TRBD2	.	TRBV7-6	TRBJ2-5
CASSLEPGAILAGYTF	TGCGCCAGCAGCTTGGAGCCAGGGGCCATCCTTGCGGGCTACACCTTC	.	.	TRBV5-1	TRBJ1-2